This passage covers 23 T cell receptor beta chains from one sample sequenced in a study of cytomegalovirus exposure and HLA in healthy donors. The PCR contained 60 Vbeta and 13 Jbeta primers. Here immunoSEQ multiplex PCR was the method, and the copy in TCRdb shows in-frame clones only, minus some. Of fewer than 180,000 clones in the sample, roughly three quarters are singletons; the top ten hold 3.5%. The sequenced material came from PBMCs. These receptors came from a human donor in good health.

This chain connects TRBV30 to TRBJ1-2, with D uncertain. The germline gives CDR1 GTSNPN, CDR2 SVGIG (reference sequence). This CDR3 contains 13 residues. V was trimmed by 0 bases and J by 4 bases, leaving 9 bases between them. CDR3 sequence: CAWSVDGAYGYTF. CDR3 DNA: TGTGCCTGGAGTGTCGACGGAGCCTATGGCTACACCTTC.

On this clone: One end of the junction is discordant with germline, which a read error may explain. V is TRBV7-9 and J is TRBJ1-1; D possibly corresponds to TRBD1 (5 bases). Germline CDR1 reads SEHNR; CDR2 reads FQNEAQ (reference sequence). The CDR3 length is 16 residues. The CDR3 DNA is TGTTCCAGCAGCTTAGCTGGGACCCCGGGGGGCACTGAAGCTTTCTTT. This gives the protein CSSSLAGTPGGTEAFF.

V gene TRBV11-3 combines with J gene TRBJ1-1; 8 bases map to TRBD1. The V gene's germline CDR1 is SGHNT and CDR2 YENEEA. The J segment lost 9 bases and the V segment lost 5 bases, leaving 5 bases of the junction unmatched. This CDR3 region has 12 residues. Written as DNA, the CDR3 is TGTGCCAGCAGCAGAGGACAGGGTAAAGCTTTCTTT. Its protein product is CASSRGQGKAFF.

There are a few counts of this clone. The J gene is TRBJ2-1, the V gene TRBV5-1; 11 bases are shared with TRBD2. The CDR3 length is 17 residues. With V trimmed by 3 bases and J by 8 bases, 13 bases remained unmatched. CDR1 is SGHRS, CDR2 YFSETQ, per germline. The DNA for the CDR3 is TGCGCCAGCAGCTCCGGGACTAGCGGACCCCAACGGGATGAGCAGTTCTTC. Residues: CASSSGTSGPQRDEQFF.

The chain joins TRBV27 to TRBJ1-5; unclear D gene. V was clipped by 3 bases and J by 7 bases, with 16 bases between them. The CDR3 consists of 15 residues. Germline CDR1 and CDR2: MNHEY and SMNVEV (reference sequence). The CDR3 loop is CASSFSQSIEQPQHF. In nucleotides, the CDR3 is TGTGCCAGCAGTTTTAGTCAATCTATCGAACAGCCCCAGCATTTT.

Here the CDR3 DNA reads TGTGCCAGCAGCTCCGGGGGAGCGGGAGTTAACACCGGGGAGCTGTTTTTT. Translation gives CASSSGGAGVNTGELFF. The rearrangement uses TRBV7-2 and TRBJ2-2; TRBD2 matches 8 bases. Germline-derived CDR1 and CDR2 are SGHTA and FQGNSA. Losses at the gene ends were 4 bases for V and 2 bases for J; bases not matched to a gene: 9. CDR3 length equals 17 residues. The full variable domain, with the rest looked up from reference TRBV7-2 and TRBJ2-2, is GAGVSQSPSNKVTEKGKDVELRCDPISGHTALYWYRQSLGQGLEFLIYFQGNSAPDKSGLPSDRFSAERTGGSVSTLTIQRTQQEDSAVYLCASSSGGAGVNTGELFFGEGSRLTVL.

The chain carries TRBV7-8 and TRBJ2-5, with D possibly matching TRBD1 (5 bases). The DNA matches TRBJ2-7 better at its end, which makes the J call doubtful. The CDR3 loop spans 14 amino acids. The germline gives CDR1 SGHVS, CDR2 FQNEAQ. The CDR3 sequence is CASSPGALNYEQYF. The CDR3 nucleotides read TGTGCCAGCAGCCCTGGGGCGTTGAACTACGAGCAGTACTTC.

V is TRBV30 and J is TRBJ2-7; 9 bases line up with TRBD2. In germline, CDR1 is GTSNPN, CDR2 SVGIG (reference sequence). The trim removed 0 bases at V and 6 bases at J, leaving 6 bases unmatched. The CDR3 contains 14 residues. The CDR3 DNA is TGTGCCTGGAGTGTCCTAGCGGGGACGGGCGAGCAGTACTTC. Protein product: CAWSVLAGTGEQYF.

V is TRBV5-3 and J is TRBJ2-1, with 12 bases fitting TRBD2. TRBV5-3 falls under the ORF class, with uncertain function. The CDR3 is 17 amino acids. Unmatched junction bases numbered 5, after V lost 0 bases and J lost 4 bases. In DNA form, the CDR3 reads TGTGCCAGAAGCTTGGTAACTAGCGGGAGGTTATACAATGAGCAGTTCTTC. Protein sequence: CARSLVTSGRLYNEQFF.

J is TRBJ1-1 and V is TRBV7-6; D is perhaps TRBD1 (6 bases). Trimming removed 5 bases from V and 6 bases from J, with 19 bases in between. The CDR3 contains 15 residues. From germline, CDR1 is SGHVS and CDR2 FNYEAQ. In DNA, the CDR3 is TGTGCCAGCAGCCCCGAAGGGGGAATAAATGCTGAAGCTTTCTTT. This codes for CASSPEGGINAEAFF.

This clone was seen a single time. This chain connects TRBV5-1 to TRBJ2-5; a possible D gene is TRBD1 (5 bases). Judging by the DNA end, TRBJ2-7 fits better; the J call may be wrong. Germline V gene lookup returns CDR1 SGHRS and CDR2 YFSETQ. CDR3 length: 13 amino acids. The CDR3 region has the DNA TGCGCCAGCAGCTCCAACCCAGGGTACGAGCAGTACTTC. This sequence encodes CASSSNPGYEQYF.

This chain uses TRBV27 with TRBJ2-7, with a weak D call TRBD1 (7 bases). The CDR3 is 14 residues long. V lost 10 bases to trimming and J lost 4 bases, with 20 bases between them. CDR1 and CDR2 from the germline V gene are MNHEY and SMNVEV (reference sequence). CDR3 coding DNA: TGTGCCACCCAAGTAAGGAGGGGGCTGTACGAGCAGTACTTC. This sequence encodes CATQVRRGLYEQYF.

This chain uses TRBV29-1 with TRBJ1-6; possible D gene TRBD1, 5 bases. Trimming cost V 0 bases and J 6 bases, with 12 bases left between them. The CDR3 extends over 15 amino acids. Germline CDR1 is SQVTM and CDR2 is ANQGSEA. CDR3 in amino acids: CSVEDLRGVNSPLHF. The CDR3 nucleotides read TGCAGCGTTGAAGATCTTCGGGGGGTTAATTCACCCCTCCACTTT.

This clone was counted a single time. The V gene is TRBV6-1, the J gene TRBJ1-5, with unresolved D. The germline V and J ends were trimmed by 1 base and 4 bases, with 14 bases remaining between them. The CDR3 contains 16 residues. Germline lookup yields CDR1 MNHNS and CDR2 SASEGT. The CDR3 spells CASSEVGPAGNQPQHF. CDR3 bases: TGTGCCAGCAGTGAAGTTGGCCCGGCGGGTAATCAGCCCCAGCATTTT.

This clone was seen more than once but under ten times. As DNA, the CDR3 is TGCGCCAGCAGCTCAGGACAGGGGGTTGGTAATTCACCCCTCCACTTT. It codes for CASSSGQGVGNSPLHF. The rearrangement links TRBV5-1 to TRBJ1-6; 10 nucleotides line up with TRBD1. Trimming took 3 bases from V and 6 from J; bases not matched to a gene: 6. Per germline, CDR1 SGHRS and CDR2 YFSETQ. This CDR3 spans 16 amino acids.

The J gene is TRBJ1-2, the V gene TRBV7-3, with 7 bases that match TRBD1. Trimming at V came to 2 bases and at J to 4 bases, leaving 10 bases not matched to a gene. There are 16 residues in the CDR3. Germline CDR1 SGHTA, CDR2 FQGTGA. The CDR3: CASSLVGGGAPYGYTF. In nucleotides, the CDR3 is TGTGCCAGCAGCTTAGTAGGAGGGGGCGCCCCCTATGGCTACACCTTC.

This chain links TRBV9 with TRBJ2-3; the D gene is possibly TRBD2 (6 bases). The CDR3 runs 16 residues. V was trimmed by 9 bases and J by 2 bases, leaving 22 bases between them. Germline CDR1 reads SGDLS; CDR2 reads YYNGEE. The CDR3 region is CAMQGVAEVFTDTQYF. The CDR3 DNA sequence: TGTGCCATGCAAGGGGTAGCGGAGGTCTTCACAGATACGCAGTATTTT.

This sequence joins TRBV7-2 and TRBJ2-7; TRBD2 matches at 15 bases. Losses at the gene ends were 5 bases for V and 7 bases for J; bases not matched to a gene: 6. The CDR3 runs 15 residues. CDR1 and CDR2 (germline): SGHTA, FQGNSA. In nucleotides, the CDR3 is TGTGCCAGCAGCGCCTCCGGGACTAGCGGGAGGGAGCAGTACTTC. This translates into CASSASGTSGREQYF.

The chain recombines TRBV2 with TRBJ1-2; D not certain. Trimming cost V 7 bases and J 7 bases, with 22 bases left between them. This CDR3 is 15 amino acids long. The germline V gene has CDR1 SNHLY and CDR2 FYNNEI. The CDR3: CASKTFASLGSGYTF. The CDR3 DNA is TGTGCCAGCAAGACATTCGCCTCGTTGGGTTCTGGCTACACCTTC.

This chain uses TRBV28 with TRBJ2-3; D is uncertain. The CDR3 runs 14 residues. V was cut by 5 bases and J by 0 bases, with 9 bases left in between. Per germline, CDR1 MDHEN and CDR2 SYDVKM. Written as DNA, the CDR3 is TGTGCCAGCAGTGGAACGACTAGCACAGATACGCAGTATTTT. Translating gives CASSGTTSTDTQYF.

Concerning this clone: Other nucleotide sequences from this sample produce the same CDR3. This sequence joins TRBV6-4 and TRBJ2-3; 13 bases match TRBD2. The germline V gene encodes CDR1 MRHNA and CDR2 SNTAGT. J lost 4 bases, V lost 2 bases, and 0 bases had no gene match. This CDR3 is built from 15 residues. The CDR3 DNA reads TGTGCCAGCAGTGACGGGACTAGCGGGGCAGATACGCAGTATTTT. This sequence encodes CASSDGTSGADTQYF.

The chain has TRBV7-9 and TRBJ2-1; 12 bases align to TRBD2. Unmatched junction bases numbered 1, after V lost 8 bases and J lost 5 bases. This CDR3 region has 13 residues. Germline assignment: CDR1 SEHNR and CDR2 FQNEAQ (reference sequence). The CDR3: CASWTSGNNEQFF. For the CDR3, the DNA is TGTGCCAGCTGGACTAGCGGGAACAATGAGCAGTTCTTC.

The chain employs TRBV15 and TRBJ1-4, with D hard to call. The CDR3 loop spans 15 amino acids. The germline V gene has CDR1 LNHNV and CDR2 YYDKDF (reference sequence). Trimming shortened V by 6 bases and J by 0 bases, and 11 bases separated the two germline ends. The CDR3 here is CATRKEAATNEKLFF. CDR3 DNA sequence: TGTGCCACCAGAAAGGAGGCTGCAACTAATGAAAAACTGTTTTTT. The full variable domain, rest sourced from reference TRBV15 and TRBJ1-4, is DAMVIQNPRYQVTQFGKPVTLSCSQTLNHNVMYWYQQKSSQAPKLLFHYYDKDFNNEADTPDNFQSRRPNTSFCFLDIRSPGLGDTAMYLCATRKEAATNEKLFFGSGTQLSVL.